This T cell receptor (beta chain) originates from a study of human T cells and chemical hapten exposure. Time point in this sample: patch test 2, 6 weeks after DPC sensitization. Regarding treatment: therapeutic diphenylcyclopropenone sensitization with weekly scalp DPC. Blood collection took place prior to placing each patch test. At least ten counts were recorded for this clonotype. TCRdb re-analysed the RACE reads in MiXCR, keeping a single row per CDR3 protein. Of some 80,000 distinct CDR3 sequences in the sample, roughly a tenth were seen once. CDR1 MDHEN and CDR2 SYDVKM come from the germline V gene. V lost 9 bases to trimming and J lost 1 base, with 16 bases between them. The CDR3 has 15 residues.

The chain is built from TRBV28 and TRBJ1-5; maybe TRBD1 (5 bases). Source: whole blood, taken in connection with sensitization to the hapten diphenylcyclopropenone (DPC). This receptor was taken from a woman in her thirties with alopecia areata. Some clones in this sample may be carry-over from other donors' samples. Here the CDR3 reads CASVPPGISNQPQHF. The CDR3 DNA follows: TGTGCCAGTGTACCGCCAGGGATCAGCAATCAGCCCCAGCATTTT.